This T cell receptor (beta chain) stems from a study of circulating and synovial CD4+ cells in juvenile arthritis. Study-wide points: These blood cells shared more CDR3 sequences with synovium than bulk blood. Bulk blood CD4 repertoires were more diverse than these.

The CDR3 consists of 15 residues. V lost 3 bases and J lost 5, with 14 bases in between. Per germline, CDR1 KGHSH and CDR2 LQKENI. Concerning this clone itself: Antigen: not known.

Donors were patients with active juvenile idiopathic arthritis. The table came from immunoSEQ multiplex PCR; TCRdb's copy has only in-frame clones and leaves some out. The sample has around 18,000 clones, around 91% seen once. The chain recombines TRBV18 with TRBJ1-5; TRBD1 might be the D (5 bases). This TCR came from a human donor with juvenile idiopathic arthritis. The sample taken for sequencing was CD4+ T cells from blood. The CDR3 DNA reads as TGTGCCAGCTCACCTTCGAAGGGAGGGGATCAGCCCCAGCATTTT. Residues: CASSPSKGGDQPQHF.